This T cell receptor (beta chain) appears in the sequencing data of a study of technical replicates of blood from several donors. Trimming took off 6 bases at V and 1 base at J, with 9 bases between the two ends. Per the germline V gene, CDR1 is WNHNN and CDR2 is SYGVQD (reference sequence). The CDR3 length is 14 residues. Sequencing used immunoSEQ multiplex PCR; TCRdb keeps in-frame clones, though not all of them. The data hold tens of thousands of clones, with 92% observed a single time. The chain combines TRBV10-1 with TRBJ2-2; possible D gene TRBD2, 5 bases. The receptor comes from a human donor in good health. The source material was T cells isolated from PBMCs. CDR3 protein: CASSADWNTGELFF. The CDR3 DNA is TGCGCCAGCAGCGCGGACTGGAACACCGGGGAGCTGTTTTTT.